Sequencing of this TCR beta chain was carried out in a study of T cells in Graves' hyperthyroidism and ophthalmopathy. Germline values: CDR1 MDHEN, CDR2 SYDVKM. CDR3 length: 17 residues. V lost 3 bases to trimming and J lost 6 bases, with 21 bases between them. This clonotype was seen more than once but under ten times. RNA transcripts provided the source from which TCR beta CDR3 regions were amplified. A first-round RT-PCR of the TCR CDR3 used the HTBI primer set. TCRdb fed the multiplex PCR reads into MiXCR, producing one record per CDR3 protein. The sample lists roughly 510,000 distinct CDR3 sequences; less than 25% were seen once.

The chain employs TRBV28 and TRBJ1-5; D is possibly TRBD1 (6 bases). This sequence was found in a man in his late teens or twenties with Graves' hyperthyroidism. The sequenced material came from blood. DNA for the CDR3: TGTGCCAGCAGTTTTCCGGGAACAGGGAGGGTTAGTCAGCCCCAGCATTTT. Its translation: CASSFPGTGRVSQPQHF.